The rows below give T cell receptor beta chains drawn from one sample of a study of regulatory T cells in long-lasting Graves disease. A single record per CDR3 protein comes from TCRdb applying MiXCR to the multiplex PCR reads. Found here are roughly 380,000 distinct CDR3 sequences, approximately 15% of them singletons; the top ten hold roughly 27%. These sequences were also reported in another study, on T cells in Graves' hyperthyroidism and ophthalmopathy.

Sequences were derived from peripheral blood mononuclear cells (PBMCs), sampled at new diagnosis, from a patient treated with antithyroid drugs. All receptors derive from a man aged 40-49 years with Graves disease. The CDR3 runs from the conserved cysteine through the conserved F or W.

TRBV4-2	TRBJ1-3	CASSQAVLRPWSSGNTIYF
TRBV4-2	TRBJ2-6	CASSQSPGQFPSGANVLTF
TRBV5-1	TRBJ1-4	CASTPVGLTNEKLFF
TRBV20-1	TRBJ2-3	CSAAGLAGGTPYEDTQYF
TRBV9	TRBJ2-3	CASRLSGRAGGTDTQYF
TRBV10-3	TRBJ2-1	CAISRGLAGSNEQFF
TRBV12-5	TRBJ2-1	CASGPTGKSYNEQFF
TRBV6-1	TRBJ2-3	CASSRLRWDRTDTQYF
TRBV19	TRBJ2-7	CASKIRDSSTYEQYF
TRBV9	TRBJ2-7	CASSVDGGRVSLGEQYF
TRBV7-8	TRBJ2-3	CASSLVFPSASTDTQYF
TRBV29-1	TRBJ1-1	CSVKLGAGVTEAFF
TRBV30	TRBJ1-1	CAWAEGAKAEAFF
TRBV6-1	TRBJ1-5	CASNMGVNQPQHF
TRBV5-1	TRBJ1-2	CASSLVDAANYGYTF
TRBV20-1	TRBJ1-1	CSATRAGGNTEAFF
TRBV6-9	TRBJ1-5	CASSYQEYQPQHF
TRBV5-1	TRBJ2-5	CASSRLVTGQETQYF